These 27 T cell receptor beta chains were all obtained from the same sample, sequenced in a study of regulatory T cells in long-lasting Graves disease (dated by TCRdb to the early 2020s). The time point tag for this specimen amounts to: newly diagnosed GD, antithyroid drugs for less than 3 months. For both TCR sequencing and RNA sequencing, RNA was extracted from PBMCs in TRIzol. The library was built by means of multiplex PCR. This sample was sequenced with an Illumina HiSeq 4000. CDR3 regions were amplified by Arm-PCR with iRepertoire HTBI primers to construct TCR beta libraries. TCRdb passed the public sequencing reads through fastp at Q25 and MiXCR, retaining productive beta sequences. Rows with a matching CDR3 protein are joined into one entry that keeps the most common DNA and genes. Here the sample has 550,000 to 700,000 distinct CDR3 sequences; about 16% occur a single time. Around 12% of the sample is held by the ten biggest clonotypes.

This same sample was also part of a study on T cells in Graves' hyperthyroidism and ophthalmopathy.

Sample: peripheral blood mononuclear cells (PBMCs), taken at new diagnosis, from a patient treated with antithyroid drugs. The receptors were gathered from a man between 18 and 35 years old with Graves disease. Donor details come from another sample of the same person, matched by shared clones.

This clonotype was detected ten times or more. The chain links TRBV5-1 to TRBJ1-4, with D hard to call. Looked up from germline, CDR1 is SGHRS and CDR2 is YFSETQ. The length of the CDR3 is 13 residues. V dropped 5 bases and J dropped 5 bases, with 10 bases sitting between them. The chain's CDR3 is CASSSGRNEKLFF. The DNA of the CDR3 is TGCGCCAGCAGTAGCGGACGGAATGAAAAACTGTTTTTT.

V is TRBV6-1 and J is TRBJ1-2; no reliable D call. Germline CDR1 and CDR2: MNHNS and SASEGT. The CDR3 sequence is 11 residues long. V lost 8 bases and J 3 bases, leaving 7 bases between the germline ends. The DNA of the CDR3 is TGTGCCAGCTTTGACGACTATGGCTACACCTTC. This codes for CASFDDYGYTF.

V usage is TRBV7-9 and J usage is TRBJ1-5; 9 nucleotides align to TRBD1. J lost 4 bases, V lost 1 base, and 2 bases had no gene match. The length of the CDR3 is 15 residues. Looked up from germline, CDR1 is SEHNR and CDR2 is FQNEAQ (reference sequence). The CDR3 sequence is CASSLGDRENQPQHF. The CDR3 DNA follows: TGTGCCAGCAGCTTAGGGGACAGGGAGAATCAGCCCCAGCATTTT. Supplemented by reference TRBV7-9 and TRBJ1-5, the full variable domain reads DTGVSQNPRHKITKRGQNVTFRCDPISEHNRLYWYRQTLGQGPEFLTYFQNEAQLEKSRLLSDRFSAERPKGSFSTLEIQRTEQGDSAMYLCASSLGDRENQPQHFGDGTRLSIL.

This clonotype was picked up many times. V usage is TRBV19 and J usage is TRBJ2-7; D possibly corresponds to TRBD1 (6 bases). This CDR3 comprises 13 residues. Germline V gene lookup returns CDR1 LNHDA and CDR2 SQIVND (reference sequence). V lost 9 bases, J lost 1 base, and 13 bases lay in between. The CDR3 DNA is TGTGCCAGCAGTTCTCAGGGGTCCTACGAGCAGTACTTC. Translating gives CASSSQGSYEQYF.

The chain links TRBV20-1 to TRBJ2-3; possible D gene TRBD1, 6 bases. The germline gives CDR1 DFQATT, CDR2 SNEGSKA (reference sequence). This CDR3 is 15 amino acids long. With 0 bases removed from V and 2 bases from J, the gap between germline ends came to 12 bases. The CDR3 sequence is CSAREYRAFTDTQYF. DNA of the CDR3: TGCAGTGCTAGAGAATACAGGGCCTTCACAGATACGCAGTATTTT.

This clonotype was seen ten or more times. The V and J genes are TRBV28 and TRBJ2-7, with 10 bases lining up with TRBD2. CDR1 MDHEN and CDR2 SYDVKM come from the germline V gene. The CDR3 is 14 amino acids. V was pared by 10 bases and J by 0 bases, with 6 bases of the junction left unmatched. The CDR3 protein is CATMIAGGSYEQYF. In nucleotides, the CDR3 is TGTGCCACAATGATAGCGGGAGGCTCCTACGAGCAGTACTTC.

This clonotype was counted many times. The chain links TRBV3-1 to TRBJ2-3, with 9 bases lining up with TRBD2. CDR1 and CDR2 (germline): LGHDT, YNNKEL (reference sequence). This CDR3 has 16 residues. J lost 5 bases, V lost 0 bases, and 6 bases had no gene match. The CDR3 coding sequence is TGTGCCAGCAGCCAAGAGGGCGGGAGGGCCGGAGATACGCAGTATTTT. Protein product: CASSQEGGRAGDTQYF.

At least ten counts were recorded for this clonotype. This chain connects TRBV20-1 to TRBJ2-3; D gene uncertain. V was trimmed by 3 bases and J by 0 bases, leaving 10 bases between them. CDR1 DFQATT and CDR2 SNEGSKA come from the germline V gene (reference sequence). The CDR3 loop spans 14 amino acids. The CDR3 loop reads CSARPSLSTDTQYF. The CDR3 bases are TGCAGTGCTAGGCCCAGTTTAAGCACAGATACGCAGTATTTT.

This clonotype was counted at least ten times. This CDR3 is CASTLLGTQEKLFF. In DNA form, the CDR3 reads TGTGCCAGCACCCTACTCGGAACCCAAGAAAAACTGTTTTTT. The chain recombines TRBV12-3 or TRBV12-4 with TRBJ1-4; D is unclear. This CDR3 has 14 residues. The ends were cut back, 7 bases at V and 8 bases at J, with 17 bases in the middle.

This clonotype was seen a single time. The chain carries TRBV27 and TRBJ2-5, with TRBD1 matching over 10 bases. J gave up 4 bases and V 8 bases, and 10 bases lay outside the gene matches. The CDR3 is 15 residues long. CDR1 and CDR2 from the germline V gene are MNHEY and SMNVEV (reference sequence). The CDR3 protein is CASGPGTGDGETQYF. Here the CDR3 DNA reads TGTGCCAGCGGTCCAGGGACAGGGGACGGAGAGACCCAGTACTTC.

This clonotype was counted many times. This chain connects TRBV7-8 to TRBJ1-1; the D is unclear. The CDR3 length is 14 residues. V lost 1 base to trimming and J lost 6 bases, with 12 bases between them. From germline, CDR1 is SGHVS and CDR2 FQNEAQ. The DNA for the CDR3 is TGTGCCAGCAGCTTAGTTCGGGGTTTTTCTGAAGCTTTCTTT. Protein: CASSLVRGFSEAFF.

There are a few counts of this clonotype. This chain joins TRBV6-1 and TRBJ2-3; 10 nucleotides line up with TRBD2. The CDR3 length is 15 residues. CDR1 and CDR2 from the germline V gene are MNHNS and SASEGT. The junction had 6 bases not matched to a gene; V was cut back by 8 bases and J by 1 base. The CDR3 nucleotides are TGTGCCAGCGCCACCGGGACTAGCGGCACAGATACGCAGTATTTT. This translates into CASATGTSGTDTQYF.

The rearrangement joins TRBV5-6 to TRBJ1-2; D is ambiguous. The germline V gene has CDR1 SGHDT and CDR2 YYEEEE. The V end lost 1 base, the J end lost 0 bases, and 13 bases lay between the germline ends. CDR3 length: 16 residues. In DNA form, the CDR3 reads TGTGCCAGCAGCTTGCGGTTTACGGGTTCTAACTATGGCTACACCTTC. Translation: CASSLRFTGSNYGYTF. The full variable domain, with the rest looked up from reference TRBV5-6 and TRBJ1-2, is DAGVTQSPTHLIKTRGQQVTLRCSPKSGHDTVSWYQQALGQGPQFIFQYYEEEERQRGNFPDRFSGHQFPNYSSELNVNALLLGDSALYLCASSLRFTGSNYGYTFGSGTRLTVV.

In this sample, this clonotype turned up many times. V is TRBV20-1 and J is TRBJ2-1; 9 nucleotides line up with TRBD2. V lost 1 base and J lost 3; bases outside the gene matches: 4. Germline V CDR1 and CDR2: DFQATT, SNEGSKA (reference sequence). This CDR3 region has 15 residues. For the CDR3, the DNA is TGCAGTGCTAGAGGGGGCGGGAGGGGCTACAATGAGCAGTTCTTC. Translating it yields CSARGGGRGYNEQFF.

J is TRBJ1-1 and V is TRBV27; TRBD1 aligns across 7 bases. V trimming: 5 bases; J trimming: 2 bases; junction bases outside the gene matches: 11. This CDR3 has 16 amino acids. Germline assignment: CDR1 MNHEY and CDR2 SMNVEV (reference sequence). The CDR3, as DNA: TGTGCCAGCAGTCTGCTACCGGACAGGTCAAACACTGAAGCTTTCTTT. It translates to CASSLLPDRSNTEAFF.

The chain carries TRBV19 and TRBJ1-5; D is undetermined. There are 13 residues in the CDR3. V lost 6 bases and J lost 3, with 9 bases in between. The germline CDR1 and CDR2 sequences are LNHDA and SQIVND (reference sequence). In DNA form, the CDR3 reads TGTGCCAGTAGGCGTTTTAACAATCAGCCCCAGCATTTT. Translation gives CASRRFNNQPQHF.

The chain uses TRBV7-9 and TRBJ1-2, with 12 nucleotides matching TRBD1. Germline V gene data show CDR1 as SEHNR and CDR2 as FQNEAQ (reference sequence). Trimming at V came to 6 bases and at J to 7 bases, leaving 21 bases not matched to a gene. The CDR3 covers 19 residues. The CDR3 region has the DNA TGTGCCAGCAGTCACCTCGAACGGGACAGGGGGCGCGTCGGTGGTGGCTACACCTTC. Translated, it gives CASSHLERDRGRVGGGYTF. The whole variable domain, filled in from reference TRBV7-9 and TRBJ1-2, reads DTGVSQNPRHKITKRGQNVTFRCDPISEHNRLYWYRQTLGQGPEFLTYFQNEAQLEKSRLLSDRFSAERPKGSFSTLEIQRTEQGDSAMYLCASSHLERDRGRVGGGYTFGSGTRLTVV.

V usage is TRBV30 and J usage is TRBJ2-5; D is uncertain. Germline loops: CDR1 GTSNPN, CDR2 SVGIG (reference sequence). CDR3 length: 13 amino acids. Trimming stripped 0 bases from V and 2 bases from J, with 7 bases between. The CDR3, as DNA: TGTGCCTGGAGTGTGTCTCCGCAAGAGACCCAGTACTTC. Its translation is CAWSVSPQETQYF. Complete variable domain (other parts from reference TRBV30 and TRBJ2-5): SQTIHQWPATLVQPVGSPLSLECTVEGTSNPNLYWYRQAAGRGLQLLFYSVGIGQISSEVPQNLSASRPQDRQFILSSKKLLLSDSGFYLCAWSVSPQETQYFGPGTRLLVL.

This clonotype was picked up many times. The rearrangement joins TRBV12-3 or TRBV12-4 to TRBJ2-7; maybe TRBD2 (5 bases). Trimming shortened V by 5 bases and J by 0 bases, and 14 bases separated the two germline ends. The CDR3 has 15 residues. The CDR3, as DNA: TGTGCCAGCAGTATCCGGGGTTCGAGCTCCTACGAGCAGTACTTC. Translation: CASSIRGSSSYEQYF.

This clonotype was counted only a few times. The chain links TRBV24-1 to TRBJ2-1; the D is unclear. Trimming cost V 3 bases and J 10 bases, with 18 bases left between them. Germline V lookup: CDR1 KGHDR, CDR2 SFDVKD. The CDR3 covers 15 residues. CDR3 region: CATSDPEEYPNEQFF. CDR3 coding DNA: TGTGCCACCAGTGATCCGGAAGAATATCCCAACGAGCAGTTCTTC.

There are many counts of this clonotype. The chain couples TRBV2 to TRBJ1-2; 9 nucleotides match TRBD1. Germline V gene lookup returns CDR1 SNHLY and CDR2 FYNNEI. The CDR3 sequence is 14 residues long. Losses at the gene ends were 4 bases for V and 5 bases for J; bases not matched to a gene: 5. CDR3 sequence reads: CASSAGGQGYGYTF. The CDR3 bases are TGTGCCAGCAGTGCAGGGGGACAGGGATATGGCTACACCTTC.

This sequence joins TRBV18 and TRBJ1-1, with D possibly being TRBD1 (5 bases). The CDR3 is 13 amino acids. Trimming stripped 3 bases from V and 8 bases from J, with 13 bases between. The germline CDR1 and CDR2 sequences are KGHSH and LQKENI. The DNA for the CDR3 is TGTGCCAGCTCACCGGGACGGAGGTCGGAAGCTTTCTTT. It specifies CASSPGRRSEAFF.

J is TRBJ2-3 and V is TRBV27; 9 bases are a match to TRBD2. CDR1 is MNHEY, CDR2 SMNVEV, per germline (reference sequence). Germline trimming cut 0 bases from V and 1 base from J; bases unmatched to any gene: 17. This CDR3 spans 21 amino acids. CDR3 sequence reads: CASSLSDAGGIRYDGTDTQYF. The DNA for the CDR3 is TGTGCCAGCAGTTTATCGGACGCGGGAGGGATCCGGTACGATGGCACAGATACGCAGTATTTT.

This clonotype was recorded at least ten times. This chain connects TRBV2 to TRBJ2-7, with 14 nucleotides matching TRBD2. Trimming at V came to 2 bases and at J to 6 bases, leaving 6 bases not matched to a gene. CDR3 length: 16 residues. CDR1 is SNHLY and CDR2 is FYNNEI in the germline V gene. CDR3: CASSEPGLAGVSEQYF. As DNA, the CDR3 is TGTGCCAGCAGTGAACCGGGACTAGCGGGAGTTTCCGAGCAGTACTTC.

This clonotype has just a few counts. This rearrangement joins TRBV20-1 to TRBJ1-1; no clear D gene. This CDR3 region has 13 residues. Per germline, CDR1 DFQATT and CDR2 SNEGSKA (reference sequence). V lost 5 bases to trimming and J lost 0 bases, with 10 bases between them. The CDR3, as DNA: TGCAGTGCTCCCGACATGCTGAACACTGAAGCTTTCTTT. It codes for CSAPDMLNTEAFF.

The J gene is TRBJ1-4, the V gene TRBV2; D uncertain. In germline, CDR1 is SNHLY, CDR2 FYNNEI. CDR3 size: 13 residues. V lost 4 bases to trimming and J lost 5 bases, with 8 bases between them. CDR3 protein: CASSAARNEKLFF. The CDR3 DNA sequence: TGTGCCAGCAGTGCGGCACGGAATGAAAAACTGTTTTTT.

This clonotype was recorded many times. The chain has TRBV3-1 and TRBJ2-5; possible D gene TRBD1, 6 bases. CDR3 length: 14 residues. Between the trimmed V and J ends, which lost 4 bases and 1 base, there was a span of 10 bases. Germline CDR1 LGHDT, CDR2 YNNKEL (reference sequence). CDR3 in amino acids: CASSLRTVQETQYF. CDR3 DNA: TGTGCCAGCAGCCTACGGACAGTCCAAGAGACCCAGTACTTC.